What follows is one T cell receptor beta chain and its context. This record belongs to a study of blood T cell repertoires in COVID-19. In the study overall: Samples taken during acute and convalescent COVID-19 were collected in the United States, Italy and Spain. Sources were T cells, B-cell-depleted T cells, or PBMCs; the material itself was cDNA or gDNA.

V was trimmed by 5 bases and J by 4 bases, leaving 14 bases between them. The germline V gene has CDR1 MNHEY and CDR2 SVGAGI. The CDR3 has 14 residues. In the study's own analysis: Amplified reference gene primers provided the basis for estimating nucleated cell counts. Data came from immunoSEQ multiplex PCR; TCRdb stores just in-frame clones and leaves some out. That table supplies the V and J calls and clone size; D and trimming were determined from the DNA. The sample gives some 120,000 clones, 65% to 90% of which show up once; 6.6% is in the top ten. The clonotype originates from a man aged 80 or over with active or convalescent COVID-19. The source material was peripheral blood. V usage is TRBV6-5 and J usage is TRBJ1-1, with D possibly TRBD1 on 5 matching bases. The CDR3 sequence: CASSKSTELTEAFF. The DNA of the CDR3 is TGTGCCAGCAGTAAGTCGACAGAGCTCACTGAAGCTTTCTTT.